The 6 T cell receptor beta chains in this list originate from one sample, sequenced in a study of long-term antiretroviral therapy in people with HIV. Investigators performed immunoSEQ version v3.0 at survey level. Sequencing was performed with immunoSEQ multiplex PCR; in TCRdb, only in-frame clones are kept and a portion is missing. The repertoire consists of over 25,000 clones, with around four fifths occurring once and the leading ten covering roughly 9.8%. The specimen was unsorted PBMCs, collected 2.7 to 2.9 years after starting antiretroviral therapy. These receptor sequences come from a man between 25 and 39 years old with HIV.

The chain is built from TRBV4-1 and TRBJ1-1; the match to TRBD1 covers 7 bases. This CDR3 has 17 amino acids. Germline-derived CDR1 and CDR2 are MGHRA and YSYEKL. J lost 5 bases, V lost 1 base, and 13 bases had no gene match. CDR3 bases: TGCGCCAGCAGCCAAGGGGACAGCCCTTTGGGGTCGACTGAAGCTTTCTTT. It yields the protein CASSQGDSPLGSTEAFF.

As to this clone: The junction differs from germline at one of its ends, possibly a read error. The V and J genes are TRBV11-3 and TRBJ2-7; D tentatively reads TRBD1 or TRBD2 (5 bases each). CDR1 and CDR2 from the germline V gene are SGHNT and YENEEA. There are 10 residues in the CDR3. This CDR3 reads CASSPLNGTF. CDR3 nucleotide sequence: TGTGCCAGCAGCCCCCTGAATGGGACCTTC.

The rearrangement links TRBV5-5 to TRBJ2-2; unclear D gene. CDR3 length: 13 amino acids. Germline CDR1 SGHKS, CDR2 YYEKEE (reference sequence). Trimming cost V 2 bases and J 7 bases, with 9 bases left between them. The CDR3 nucleotides read TGTGCCAGCAGCTTCGGCAGTGGCGGGGAGCTGTTTTTT. Protein product: CASSFGSGGELFF. Supplemented by reference TRBV5-5 and TRBJ2-2, the full variable domain reads DAGVTQSPTHLIKTRGQQVTLRCSPISGHKSVSWYQQVLGQGPQFIFQYYEKEERGRGNFPDRFSARQFPNYSSELNVNALLLGDSALYLCASSFGSGGELFFGEGSRLTVL.

This clone was counted between two and nine times. This rearrangement joins TRBV19 to TRBJ1-6, with D possibly TRBD1 on 5 matching bases. The CDR3 totals 13 residues. V gave up 4 bases and J gave up 8 bases, with 9 bases separating them. From germline, CDR1 is LNHDA and CDR2 SQIVND (reference sequence). CDR3: CASSTQGDSPLHF. The DNA of the CDR3 is TGTGCCAGTAGTACCCAGGGTGATTCACCCCTCCACTTT.

The V call is TRBV9, the J call TRBJ2-3, with TRBD2 as a possible D gene (6 bases). Trimming took off 4 bases at V and 1 base at J, with 10 bases between the two ends. Per germline, CDR1 SGDLS and CDR2 YYNGEE. The CDR3 contains 14 residues. Here the CDR3 DNA reads TGTGCCAGCAGCTTTCGCGGGGGCACAGATACGCAGTATTTT. It is translated as CASSFRGGTDTQYF.

By sample share, this clone is medium-sized (0.01 to 0.1%). This rearrangement joins TRBV29-1 to TRBJ2-7; D call uncertain. The V end was cut by 2 bases, the J end by 3 bases, with 11 bases between. The CDR3 spans 13 residues. Per germline, CDR1 SQVTM and CDR2 ANQGSEA. The CDR3, as DNA: TGCAGCGTTGAATCGGACCGAAACTACGAGCAGTACTTC. Protein product: CSVESDRNYEQYF.